Listed below are T cell receptor beta chains from one sample, sequenced in a study of cytomegalovirus exposure and HLA in healthy donors. Profiled with immunoSEQ multiplex PCR; TCRdb holds only in-frame clones, not every one. The table shows around 100,000 clones, with 55% to 80% occurring only once. The sequenced material came from PBMCs. The receptor set was obtained from a woman aged 25 to 45 in good health and CMV-seronegative. Each CDR3 is given with its conserved first and last residue. The D gene is left open where the match is weak. Rows may omit the clone size; those that give it use once, few, many or a size class.

v_call	d_call	j_call	clone_size	cdr3_nt	cdr3_aa
TRBV29-1	TRBD1	TRBJ1-1	-	TGCAGCGTTGTCGGGGGACAGGGGAGCACTGAAGCTTTCTTT	CSVVGGQGSTEAFF
TRBV6-5	TRBD1	TRBJ1-1	-	TGTGCCAGCGGGTACAGGGGGATGAACACTGAAGCTTTCTTT	CASGYRGMNTEAFF
TRBV4-3	-	TRBJ2-1	few	TGCGCCAGCAGCCAAGCATCGGGTAGTGGGCAGTTCTTC	CASSQASGSGQFF
TRBV6-1	-	TRBJ2-3	-	TGTGCCAGCATTTACAGTTTTAGCACAGATACGCAGTATTTT	CASIYSFSTDTQYF
TRBV15	TRBD1	TRBJ1-6	-	TGTGCCACCAGCAGAGATCCCATATTCGCAACAGGGGAGGAGGATTCACCCCTCCACTTT	CATSRDPIFATGEEDSPLHF
TRBV5-5	-	TRBJ2-7	-	TGTGCCAGCAGCTTGGCCAGGGTAAAACCTGTGGGCTACGAGCAGTACTTC	CASSLARVKPVGYEQYF
TRBV27	TRBD2	TRBJ2-1	-	TGTGCCAGCAGTTTATTATTTCGGACTAGCTGGTCCAATGAGCAGTTCTTC	CASSLLFRTSWSNEQFF
TRBV11-2	TRBD2	TRBJ2-1	-	TGTGCCAGCAGCTCGTCTGAGGCAGCGGGAGTCTACAATGAGCAGTTCTTC	CASSSSEAAGVYNEQFF
TRBV9	-	TRBJ2-5	-	TGTGCCAGCAGCGTAGGGGCTAGCGAGGGCCAAGAGACCCAGTACTTC	CASSVGASEGQETQYF
TRBV4-2	TRBD2	TRBJ2-1	-	TGTGCCAGCAGCCAAGCTAGCGGGAGATCCGCCAATGAGCAGTTCTTC	CASSQASGRSANEQFF
TRBV7-3	TRBD2	TRBJ2-1	few	TGTGCCAGCAGCCTACTAGCGGGAGGAGTTAATGAGCAGTTCTTC	CASSLLAGGVNEQFF
TRBV30	TRBD2	TRBJ2-1	-	TGTGCCTGGACCCGGGGACTAGCGGGAGGCCCGGGGTACAATGAGCAGTTCTTC	CAWTRGLAGGPGYNEQFF
TRBV28	-	TRBJ1-1	-	TGTGCCAGCACCAACCAAAAGGGGGCTTTCTTT	CASTNQKGAFF
TRBV5-1	TRBD2	TRBJ2-3	-	TGCGCCAGCAGCTCCTCGTTAGCGGGAGGAGTCACAGATACGCAGTATTTT	CASSSSLAGGVTDTQYF
TRBV30	-	TRBJ1-4	-	TGTGCCTGGAAAGACAGCCACCGGGAAAAACTGTTTTTT	CAWKDSHREKLFF
TRBV4-3	-	TRBJ2-7	-	TGCGCCAGCAGCCAAGACCACGGAGCTCTCGAGCAGTACTTC	CASSQDHGALEQYF
TRBV2	-	TRBJ1-6	once	TGTGCCAGCATCGCAGGGTATCCCTATAATTCACCCCTCCACTTT	CASIAGYPYNSPLHF
TRBV2	TRBD1	TRBJ1-4	few	TGTGCCAGCAAGAGCCGCGACAGGGGTATCTGGGAAAAACTGTTTTTT	CASKSRDRGIWEKLFF
TRBV7-2	TRBD2	TRBJ2-7	-	TGTGCCAGCAGCCCTGGACTAGTCTACGAGCAGTACTTC	CASSPGLVYEQYF
TRBV7-9	TRBD2	TRBJ2-3	-	TGTGCCAGCAGCCCCGGAAGCCTAGCGGGAATCACAGATACGCAGTATTTT	CASSPGSLAGITDTQYF
TRBV5-5	-	TRBJ1-5	once	TGTGCCAGCAGCTTGTCAGCTTCGGAGTATCAGCCCCAGCATTTT	CASSLSASEYQPQHF
TRBV7-2	TRBD2	TRBJ2-7	-	TGTGCCAGCAGCTCCCTAGCGGAGGGCGAGCAGTACTTC	CASSSLAEGEQYF
TRBV10-3	TRBD1	TRBJ2-1	once	TGTGCCATCAGACAGGGGGGCTTCAATGAGCAGTTCTTC	CAIRQGGFNEQFF
TRBV15	TRBD2	TRBJ2-2	-	TGTGCCACCAGCAGAGATGCTAGCGGTTCCTTTACCGGGGAGCTGTTTTTT	CATSRDASGSFTGELFF
TRBV13	TRBD2	TRBJ2-7	-	TGTGCCAGCAGCCCACTAGCGGGTTCCTACGAGCAGTACTTC	CASSPLAGSYEQYF
TRBV28	-	TRBJ2-7	-	TGTGCCAGCAGTCCAGCGGTTACCTACGAGCAGTACTTC	CASSPAVTYEQYF
TRBV27	TRBD1	TRBJ2-7	-	TGTGCCAGCAGTTTATCAGGACAGGGGACCTACGAGCAGTACTTC	CASSLSGQGTYEQYF
TRBV2	-	TRBJ2-7	-	TGTGCCAGCAGTGACGGGACTCGATATTACGAGCAGTACTTC	CASSDGTRYYEQYF
TRBV10-1	-	TRBJ1-2	-	TGCGCCAGCAGTGAGGGGAGCGGATACGGCTACACCTTC	CASSEGSGYGYTF
TRBV28	TRBD1	TRBJ1-1	-	TGTGCCAGCAGTTTTACAGGGGGCACTGAAGCTTTCTTT	CASSFTGGTEAFF
TRBV18	-	TRBJ2-5	few	TGTGCCAGCTCCGAGAGGAAGGGAGGGGGAGAGACCCAGTACTTC	CASSERKGGGETQYF
TRBV28	-	TRBJ1-5	-	TGTGCCAGCAGTTTTAGGGGACACAGGGACAGCAATCAGCCCCAGCATTTT	CASSFRGHRDSNQPQHF
TRBV10-3	-	TRBJ1-2	-	TGTGCCATCAGTGAGGGAGGAAACTATGGCTACACCTTC	CAISEGGNYGYTF
TRBV27	-	TRBJ2-2	-	TGTGCCAGCAGGACCTTCCTCAGGGGAAATCCTTACACCGGGGAGCTGTTTTTT	CASRTFLRGNPYTGELFF
TRBV18	TRBD2	TRBJ2-7	-	TGTGCCAGCTCCCCCACTAGCGGCGCCTCCTACGAGCAGTACTTC	CASSPTSGASYEQYF
TRBV15	-	TRBJ1-5	-	TGTGCCACCAGCCGACGGGGAGGAGGGATCAATCAGCCCCAGCATTTT	CATSRRGGGINQPQHF
TRBV28	TRBD2	TRBJ2-1	-	TGTGCCAGCAGTATAACCTGGACTAGCGGGTACAATGAGCAGTTCTTC	CASSITWTSGYNEQFF
TRBV19	TRBD1	TRBJ2-1	few	TGTGCCAGTAAGTTAAAGACAGGGAGAGAGGAGCAGTTCTTC	CASKLKTGREEQFF
TRBV18	-	TRBJ1-2	once	TGTGCCAGCTCACCGGGGCGCTTGCTGGACTATGGCTACACCTTC	CASSPGRLLDYGYTF
TRBV28	-	TRBJ2-6	-	TGTGCCAGCACCATCAGACCAGGGTCTGGGGCCAACGTCCTGACTTTC	CASTIRPGSGANVLTF
TRBV28	-	TRBJ1-2	-	TGTGCCAGCGATAGAGAGGCCGGTTGGGGCTACACCTTC	CASDREAGWGYTF
TRBV7-2	-	TRBJ2-7	few	TGTGCCAGCAGCCCAGGCTGGGGGCACGTTAGCGAGCAGTACTTC	CASSPGWGHVSEQYF
TRBV9	TRBD1	TRBJ2-7	-	TGTGCCAGCAGCGTAGCCCCACAGGGGTACGAGCAGTACTTC	CASSVAPQGYEQYF
TRBV18	-	TRBJ1-4	few	TGTGCCAGCTCACAATACCAAAAGGGAGCAACTAATGAAAAACTGTTTTTT	CASSQYQKGATNEKLFF
TRBV2	-	TRBJ2-6	-	TGTGCCAGCAGTCATGAGGGGGTGAGCTCTGGGGCCAACGTCCTGACTTTC	CASSHEGVSSGANVLTF
TRBV5-1	-	TRBJ1-2	-	TGCGCCAGCAGCTTGGGGGCCCAGGGTAATGGCTACACCTTC	CASSLGAQGNGYTF
TRBV2	-	TRBJ1-5	-	TGTGCCAGCAGTGAATTGGGCAGGAGCAATCAGCCCCAGCATTTT	CASSELGRSNQPQHF
TRBV7-3	-	TRBJ1-1	-	TGTGCCAGCAGCTTAACAGGAGGGAACACTGAAGCTTTCTTT	CASSLTGGNTEAFF
TRBV2	TRBD2	TRBJ2-7	-	TGTGCCAGCAGTTCTAGCGGGAGCTCCTACGAGCAGTACTTC	CASSSSGSSYEQYF
TRBV7-2	-	TRBJ1-2	few	TGTGCCAGCAGCTTAGTGTCGGCGGGGGCGAACTATGGCTACACCTTC	CASSLVSAGANYGYTF
TRBV28	-	TRBJ2-1	-	TGTGCCAGCGGAGGGCCAGCGGGTCTTACTCGCTCCTACAATGAGCAGTTCTTC	CASGGPAGLTRSYNEQFF
TRBV7-9	TRBD2	TRBJ2-3	-	TGTGCCAGCAGCTTACGCGGGAGACACACAGATACGCAGTATTTT	CASSLRGRHTDTQYF
TRBV10-3	-	TRBJ2-3	-	TGTGCCATCAGTGAGTCGCGAGATACGCAGTATTTT	CAISESRDTQYF